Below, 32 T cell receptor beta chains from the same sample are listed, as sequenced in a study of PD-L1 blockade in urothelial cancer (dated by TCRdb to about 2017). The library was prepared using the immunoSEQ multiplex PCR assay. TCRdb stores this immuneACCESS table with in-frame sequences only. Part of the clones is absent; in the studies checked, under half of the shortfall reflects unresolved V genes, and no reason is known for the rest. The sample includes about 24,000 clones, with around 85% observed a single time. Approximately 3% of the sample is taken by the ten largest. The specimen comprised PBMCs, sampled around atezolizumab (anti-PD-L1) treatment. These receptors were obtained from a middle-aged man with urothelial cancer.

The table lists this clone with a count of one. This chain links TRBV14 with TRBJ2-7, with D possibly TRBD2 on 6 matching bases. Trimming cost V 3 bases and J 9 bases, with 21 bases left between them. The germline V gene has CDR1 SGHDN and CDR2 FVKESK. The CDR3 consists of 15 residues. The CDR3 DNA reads TGTGCCAGCAGCCAGTACCCGGGACTCAGTGCGGGGCAGTACTTC. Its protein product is CASSQYPGLSAGQYF. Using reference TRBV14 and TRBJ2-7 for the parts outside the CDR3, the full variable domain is EAGVTQFPSHSVIEKGQTVTLRCDPISGHDNLYWYRRVMGKEIKFLLHFVKESKQDESGMPNNRFLAERTGGTYSTLKVQPAELEDSGVYFCASSQYPGLSAGQYFGPGTRLTVT.

The CDR3 reads CASSLANSFYEQYF. The DNA for the CDR3 is TGTGCCAGCAGCTTAGCGAACAGTTTCTACGAGCAGTACTTC. The chain recombines TRBV7-9 with TRBJ2-7; no definite D call. CDR3 size: 14 residues. The V end lost 0 bases, the J end lost 3 bases, and 9 bases lay between the germline ends. The germline V gene has CDR1 SEHNR and CDR2 FQNEAQ (reference sequence).

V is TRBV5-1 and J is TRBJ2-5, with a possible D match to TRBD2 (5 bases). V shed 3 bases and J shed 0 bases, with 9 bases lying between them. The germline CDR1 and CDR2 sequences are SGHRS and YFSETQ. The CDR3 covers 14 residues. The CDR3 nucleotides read TGCGCCAGCAGCTCAGAGGGTCACCAAGAGACCCAGTACTTC. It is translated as CASSSEGHQETQYF.

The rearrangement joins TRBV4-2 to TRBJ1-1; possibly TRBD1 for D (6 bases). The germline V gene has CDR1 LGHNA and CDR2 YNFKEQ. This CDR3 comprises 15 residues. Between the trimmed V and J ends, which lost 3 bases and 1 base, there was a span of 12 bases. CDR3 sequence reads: CASSHPGQTNTEAFF. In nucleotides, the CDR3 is TGTGCCAGCAGCCACCCGGGACAAACGAACACTGAAGCTTTCTTT.

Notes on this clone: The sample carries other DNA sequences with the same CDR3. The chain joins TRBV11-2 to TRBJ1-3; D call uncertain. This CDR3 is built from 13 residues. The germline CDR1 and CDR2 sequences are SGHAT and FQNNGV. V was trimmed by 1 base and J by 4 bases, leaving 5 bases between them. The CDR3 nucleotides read TGTGCCAGCAGCTTAGCGCGGGGAAACACCATATATTTT. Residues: CASSLARGNTIYF.

For the CDR3, the DNA is TGCAGTGCTGAACGGGACAGGCTGTTTTTT. Residues: CSAERDRLFF. The V gene is TRBV20-1, the J gene TRBJ1-4; the match to TRBD1 covers 8 bases. Trimming removed 5 bases from V and 14 bases from J; junction bases left unmatched: 4. CDR1 is DFQATT, CDR2 SNEGSKA, per germline (reference sequence). This CDR3 spans 10 amino acids.

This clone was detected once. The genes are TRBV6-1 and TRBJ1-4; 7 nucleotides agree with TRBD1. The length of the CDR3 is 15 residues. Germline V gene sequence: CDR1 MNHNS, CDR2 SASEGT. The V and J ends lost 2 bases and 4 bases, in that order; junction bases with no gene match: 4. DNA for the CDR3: TGTGCCAGCAGTGAATATGGGACAGATAATGAAAAACTGTTTTTT. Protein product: CASSEYGTDNEKLFF.

CDR3 in amino acids: CASSQTGQFHGYTF. CDR3 bases: TGTGCCAGCAGCCAGACCGGACAGTTCCATGGCTACACCTTC. The genes are TRBV14 and TRBJ1-2; D possibly corresponds to TRBD1 (6 bases). V shed 3 bases and J shed 6 bases, with 14 bases lying between them. The CDR3 runs 14 residues. Germline assignment: CDR1 SGHDN and CDR2 FVKESK.

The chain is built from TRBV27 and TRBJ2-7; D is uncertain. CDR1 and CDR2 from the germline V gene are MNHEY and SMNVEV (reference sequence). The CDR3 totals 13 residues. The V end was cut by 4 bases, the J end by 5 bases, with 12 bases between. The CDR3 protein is CASSYNPSDEQYF. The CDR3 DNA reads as TGTGCCAGCAGTTATAACCCATCGGACGAGCAGTACTTC.

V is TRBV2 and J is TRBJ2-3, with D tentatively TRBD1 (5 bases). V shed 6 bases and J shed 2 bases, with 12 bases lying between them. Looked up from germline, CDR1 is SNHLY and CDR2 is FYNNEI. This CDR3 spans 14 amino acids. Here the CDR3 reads CASSSRATTDTQYF. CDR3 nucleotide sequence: TGTGCCAGCAGCTCCAGGGCTACCACAGATACGCAGTATTTT.

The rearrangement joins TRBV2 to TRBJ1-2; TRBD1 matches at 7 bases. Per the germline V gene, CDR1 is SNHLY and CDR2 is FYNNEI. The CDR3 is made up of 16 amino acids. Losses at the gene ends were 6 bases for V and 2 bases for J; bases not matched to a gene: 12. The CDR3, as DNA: TGTGCCAGCAGGAGAGGGGCCGGGACAGAAAACTATGGCTACACCTTC. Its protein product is CASRRGAGTENYGYTF.

CDR3 residues: CASSPTDNQPQHF. CDR3 bases: TGTGCCAGCTCACCGACAGATAATCAGCCCCAGCATTTT. The rearrangement joins TRBV18 to TRBJ1-5; D may be TRBD1 (5 bases). There are 13 residues in the CDR3. V was clipped by 3 bases and J by 4 bases, with 7 bases between them. Per the germline V gene, CDR1 is KGHSH and CDR2 is LQKENI. Full variable domain (remainder filled in from reference TRBV18 and TRBJ1-5): NAGVMQNPRHLVRRRGQEARLRCSPMKGHSHVYWYRQLPEEGLKFMVYLQKENIIDESGMPKERFSAEFPKEGPSILRIQQVVRGDSAAYFCASSPTDNQPQHFGDGTRLSIL.

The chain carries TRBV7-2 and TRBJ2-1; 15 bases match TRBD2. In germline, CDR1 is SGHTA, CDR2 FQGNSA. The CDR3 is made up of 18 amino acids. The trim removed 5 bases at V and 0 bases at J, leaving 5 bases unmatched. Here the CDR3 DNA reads TGTGCCAGCAGCCCTCGGACTAGCGGGGGGGTCTCCTACAATGAGCAGTTCTTC. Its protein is CASSPRTSGGVSYNEQFF. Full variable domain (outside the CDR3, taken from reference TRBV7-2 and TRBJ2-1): GAGVSQSPSNKVTEKGKDVELRCDPISGHTALYWYRQSLGQGLEFLIYFQGNSAPDKSGLPSDRFSAERTGGSVSTLTIQRTQQEDSAVYLCASSPRTSGGVSYNEQFFGPGTRLTVL.

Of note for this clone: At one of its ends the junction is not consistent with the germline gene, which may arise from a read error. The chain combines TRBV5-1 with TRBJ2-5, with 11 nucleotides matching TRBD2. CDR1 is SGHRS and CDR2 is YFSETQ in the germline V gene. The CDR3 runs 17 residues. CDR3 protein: CASSFHVAGGYQEAQYF. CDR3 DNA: TGCGCCAGCAGCTTTCACGTAGCGGGGGGGTACCAAGAGGCCCAGTACTTC.

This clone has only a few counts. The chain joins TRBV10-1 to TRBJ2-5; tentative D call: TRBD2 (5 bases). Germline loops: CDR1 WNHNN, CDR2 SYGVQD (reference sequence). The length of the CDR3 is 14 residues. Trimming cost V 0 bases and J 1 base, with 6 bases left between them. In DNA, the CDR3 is TGCGCCAGCAGTGAGTCCCGGGGCCAAGAGACCCAGTACTTC. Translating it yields CASSESRGQETQYF.

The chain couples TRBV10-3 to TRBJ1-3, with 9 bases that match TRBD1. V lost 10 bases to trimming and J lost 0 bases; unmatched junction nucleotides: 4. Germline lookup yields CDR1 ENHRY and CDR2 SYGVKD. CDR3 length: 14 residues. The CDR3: CATGQGHSGNTIYF. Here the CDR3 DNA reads TGTGCCACGGGACAGGGACACTCTGGAAACACCATATATTTT.

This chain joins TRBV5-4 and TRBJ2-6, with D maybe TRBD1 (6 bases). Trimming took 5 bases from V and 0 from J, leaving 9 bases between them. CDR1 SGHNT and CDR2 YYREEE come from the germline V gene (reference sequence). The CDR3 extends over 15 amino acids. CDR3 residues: CASSRGGSGANVLTF. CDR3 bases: TGTGCCAGCAGTCGAGGGGGCTCTGGGGCCAACGTCCTGACTTTC.

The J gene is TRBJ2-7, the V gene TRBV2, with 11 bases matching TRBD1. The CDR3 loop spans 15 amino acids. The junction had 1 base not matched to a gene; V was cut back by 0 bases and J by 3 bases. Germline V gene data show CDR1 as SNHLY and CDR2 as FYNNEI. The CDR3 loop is CASSEAGTGGYEQYF. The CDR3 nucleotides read TGTGCCAGCAGTGAAGCCGGGACAGGGGGCTACGAGCAGTACTTC.

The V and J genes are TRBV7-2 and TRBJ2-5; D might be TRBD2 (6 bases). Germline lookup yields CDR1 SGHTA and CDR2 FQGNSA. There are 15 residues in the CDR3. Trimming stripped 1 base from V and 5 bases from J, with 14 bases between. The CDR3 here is CASSLDGGVVETQYF. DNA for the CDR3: TGTGCCAGCAGCTTAGACGGGGGAGTGGTTGAGACCCAGTACTTC. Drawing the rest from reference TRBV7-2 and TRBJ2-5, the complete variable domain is GAGVSQSPSNKVTEKGKDVELRCDPISGHTALYWYRQSLGQGLEFLIYFQGNSAPDKSGLPSDRFSAERTGGSVSTLTIQRTQQEDSAVYLCASSLDGGVVETQYFGPGTRLLVL.

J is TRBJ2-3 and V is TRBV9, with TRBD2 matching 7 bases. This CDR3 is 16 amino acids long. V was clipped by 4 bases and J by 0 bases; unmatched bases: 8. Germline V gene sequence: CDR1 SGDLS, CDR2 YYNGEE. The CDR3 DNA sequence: TGTGCCAGCAGCCCCCGTAGCGGGTATAGCACAGATACGCAGTATTTT. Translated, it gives CASSPRSGYSTDTQYF.

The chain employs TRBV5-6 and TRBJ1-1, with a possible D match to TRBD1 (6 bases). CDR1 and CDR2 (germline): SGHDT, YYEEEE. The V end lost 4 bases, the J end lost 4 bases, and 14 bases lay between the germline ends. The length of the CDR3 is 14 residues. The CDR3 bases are TGTGCCAGCAGCCCGGGACATCTAGGCACTGAAGCTTTCTTT. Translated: CASSPGHLGTEAFF.

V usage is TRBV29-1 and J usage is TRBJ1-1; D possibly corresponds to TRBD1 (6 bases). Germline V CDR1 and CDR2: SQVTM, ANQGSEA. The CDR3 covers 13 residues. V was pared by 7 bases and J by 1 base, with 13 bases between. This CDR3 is CSGSRGANTEAFF. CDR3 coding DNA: TGCAGCGGGAGTCGGGGGGCGAACACTGAAGCTTTCTTT.

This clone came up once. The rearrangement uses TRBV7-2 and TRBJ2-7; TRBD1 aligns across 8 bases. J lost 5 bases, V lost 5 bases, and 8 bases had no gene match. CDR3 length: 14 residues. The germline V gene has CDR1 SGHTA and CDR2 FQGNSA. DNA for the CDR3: TGTGCCAGCAGCCTCAGGGGGCGTTATAACGAGCAGTACTTC. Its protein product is CASSLRGRYNEQYF.

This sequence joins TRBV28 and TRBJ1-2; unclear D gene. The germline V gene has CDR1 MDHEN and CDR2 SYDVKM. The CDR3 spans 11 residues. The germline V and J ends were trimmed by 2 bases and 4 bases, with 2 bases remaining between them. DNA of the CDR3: TGTGCCAGCAGTTTACGCTATGGCTACACCTTC. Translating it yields CASSLRYGYTF.

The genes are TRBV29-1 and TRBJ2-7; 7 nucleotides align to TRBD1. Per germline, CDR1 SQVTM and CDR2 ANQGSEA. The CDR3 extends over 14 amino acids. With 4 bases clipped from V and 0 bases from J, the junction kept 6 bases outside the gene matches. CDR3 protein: CSVVGQASSYEQYF. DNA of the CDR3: TGCAGCGTTGTTGGACAGGCGAGCTCCTACGAGCAGTACTTC.

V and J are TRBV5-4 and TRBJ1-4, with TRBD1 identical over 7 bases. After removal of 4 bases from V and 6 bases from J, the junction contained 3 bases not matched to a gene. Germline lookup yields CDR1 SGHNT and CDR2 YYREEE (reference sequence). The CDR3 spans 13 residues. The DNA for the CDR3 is TGTGCCAGCAGCCTCGGACAGGATGAAAAACTGTTTTTT. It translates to CASSLGQDEKLFF.

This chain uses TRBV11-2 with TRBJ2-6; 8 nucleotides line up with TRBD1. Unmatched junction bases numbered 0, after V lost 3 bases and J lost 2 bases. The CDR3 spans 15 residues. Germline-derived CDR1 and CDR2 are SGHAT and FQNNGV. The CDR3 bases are TGTGCCAGCAGCTTGGACAGGGCTGGGGCCAACGTCCTGACTTTC. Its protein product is CASSLDRAGANVLTF.

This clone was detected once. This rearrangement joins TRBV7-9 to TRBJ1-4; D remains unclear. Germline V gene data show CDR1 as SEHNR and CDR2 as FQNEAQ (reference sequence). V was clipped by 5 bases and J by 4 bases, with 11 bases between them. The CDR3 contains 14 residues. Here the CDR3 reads CASSPGADNEKLFF. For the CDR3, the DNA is TGTGCCAGCAGCCCTGGAGCGGATAATGAAAAACTGTTTTTT. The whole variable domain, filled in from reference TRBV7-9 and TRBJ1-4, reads DTGVSQNPRHKITKRGQNVTFRCDPISEHNRLYWYRQTLGQGPEFLTYFQNEAQLEKSRLLSDRFSAERPKGSFSTLEIQRTEQGDSAMYLCASSPGADNEKLFFGSGTQLSVL.

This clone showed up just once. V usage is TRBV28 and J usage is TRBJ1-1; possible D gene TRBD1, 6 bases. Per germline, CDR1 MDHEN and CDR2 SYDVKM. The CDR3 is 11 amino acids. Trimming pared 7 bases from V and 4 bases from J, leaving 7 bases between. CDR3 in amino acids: CASTQGTEAFF. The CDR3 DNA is TGTGCCAGCACACAGGGCACTGAAGCTTTCTTT.

CDR3 DNA sequence: TGTGCCAGCAGCCCCCTAGCGGGAGTCGGGGCAGATACGCAGTATTTT. It encodes CASSPLAGVGADTQYF. The chain employs TRBV7-2 and TRBJ2-3; 10 bases align to TRBD2. Per the germline V gene, CDR1 is SGHTA and CDR2 is FQGNSA. Trimming took 5 bases from V and 4 from J; bases not matched to a gene: 9. The CDR3 loop spans 16 amino acids.

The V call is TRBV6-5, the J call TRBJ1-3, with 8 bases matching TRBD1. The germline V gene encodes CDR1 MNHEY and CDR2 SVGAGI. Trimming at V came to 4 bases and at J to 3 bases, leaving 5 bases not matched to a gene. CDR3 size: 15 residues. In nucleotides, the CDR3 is TGTGCCAGCAGTTCGACAGGGGCCCGTGGAAACACCATATATTTT. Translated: CASSSTGARGNTIYF.

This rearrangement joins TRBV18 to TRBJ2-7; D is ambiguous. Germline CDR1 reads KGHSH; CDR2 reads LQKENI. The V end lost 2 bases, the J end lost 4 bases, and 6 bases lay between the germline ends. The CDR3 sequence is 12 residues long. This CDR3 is CASSPFLYEQYF. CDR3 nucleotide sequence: TGTGCCAGCTCACCATTCTTGTACGAGCAGTACTTC.